This T cell receptor (beta chain) was observed in a study of shared clonotypes between healthy human individuals. Study details: Serving as donors were two women and three men, whose ages spanned 18 to 49. Broader study findings: Some naive CD4 clonotypes, 4% to 6%, turned up in common across several donors.

TCRdb's copy holds only in-frame clones and misses some; the assay was immunoSEQ multiplex PCR. This table holds millions of clones, approximately 93% found once. Worth noting for this clone: Its antigen is as yet unknown.

J gave up 3 bases and V 2 bases, and 7 bases lay outside the gene matches. The CDR3 is 16 residues long. Per germline, CDR1 GTSNPN and CDR2 SVGIG (reference sequence). This receptor was identified in a man younger than 35 in good health. Some clones in this sample may be carry-over from other donors' samples. This chain connects TRBV30 to TRBJ2-7; the match to TRBD2 covers 13 bases. Sequenced input: naive CD4+ T cells from PBMCs. The sample's subset: CD45RA+ positively selected. CDR3 in amino acids: CAWSTSGRDYVYEQYF. The CDR3, as DNA: TGTGCCTGGAGTACTAGCGGGAGGGACTACGTCTACGAGCAGTACTTC.